Listed below are T cell receptor beta chains from one sample, sequenced in a study of shared clonotypes between healthy human individuals. TCRdb's copy holds only in-frame clones and misses some; the assay was immunoSEQ multiplex PCR. The sample has some 2.4 million clones, 93% seen once; the top ten hold 0.36%. Sequencing was performed on naive CD4+ T cells from PBMCs. The receptors stem from a man between 18 and 29 years old in good health. Some clones in this sample may be carry-over from other donors' samples. Each CDR3 is given without its conserved first and last residue.

J gene: TRBJ2-6
V gene: TRBV5-1
CDR3 protein: ASSLGGSSGANVLT

J gene: TRBJ2-1
V gene: TRBV7-2
CDR3 protein: ASSLGRGPINEQF

J gene: TRBJ2-4
V gene: TRBV5-4
CDR3 protein: ASSLDLVGVHIQY

J gene: TRBJ2-7
V gene: TRBV9
CDR3 protein: ASSAGTGRYEQY

J gene: TRBJ2-1
V gene: TRBV7-2
CDR3 protein: ASSLTASGPNEQF

J gene: TRBJ2-7
V gene: TRBV7-2
CDR3 protein: ASSLRLAGTTEQY

J gene: TRBJ1-2
V gene: TRBV30
CDR3 protein: AWSVPPTVYGYT

J gene: TRBJ2-1
V gene: TRBV6-5
CDR3 protein: ASSPTSGKYNEQF

J gene: TRBJ2-7
V gene: TRBV11-2
CDR3 protein: ASASGSGAWGEQY

J gene: TRBJ1-3
V gene: TRBV19
CDR3 protein: ASSIQGLSGNTIY

J gene: TRBJ1-5
V gene: TRBV28
CDR3 protein: ASRPQLGNQPQH

J gene: TRBJ2-1
V gene: TRBV27
CDR3 protein: ASSPTSGRPYNEQF

J gene: TRBJ1-3
V gene: TRBV6-1
CDR3 protein: ASSVRVGNTIY

J gene: TRBJ1-5
V gene: TRBV28
CDR3 protein: ASINSIGAGSSNQPQH

J gene: .
V gene: TRBV4-1
CDR3 protein: ASSPLGEGGEQY

J gene: TRBJ1-1
V gene: TRBV27
CDR3 protein: ASSLRGNTEAF

J gene: TRBJ2-7
V gene: TRBV7-6
CDR3 protein: ASSMPGQKYEQY

J gene: TRBJ2-6
V gene: TRBV5-6
CDR3 protein: ASSPRRGANVLT

J gene: TRBJ2-7
V gene: TRBV6-5
CDR3 protein: ASTPRHGHSYEQY

J gene: TRBJ1-1
V gene: TRBV18
CDR3 protein: ASSPGLQNTEAF

J gene: TRBJ2-3
V gene: TRBV25-1
CDR3 protein: ASSPTGTDTQY

J gene: TRBJ1-5
V gene: TRBV28
CDR3 protein: ASRKHRGVGSNQPQH

J gene: TRBJ2-2
V gene: TRBV2
CDR3 protein: ASLTATSGRAVGELF

J gene: TRBJ2-1
V gene: TRBV28
CDR3 protein: ASSLQGRYGNEQF

J gene: TRBJ2-7
V gene: TRBV21-1
CDR3 protein: ASSKARTSRYEQY

J gene: TRBJ2-5
V gene: TRBV7-2
CDR3 protein: ASSSQRSQETQY

J gene: TRBJ2-3
V gene: TRBV4-3
CDR3 protein: ASSQDSGTSGYTDTQY

J gene: TRBJ1-5
V gene: TRBV28
CDR3 protein: ASSSRDGYNQPQH

J gene: TRBJ1-5
V gene: TRBV19
CDR3 protein: ASSFGPLQPQH

J gene: TRBJ2-7
V gene: TRBV10-3
CDR3 protein: AISEAGWSEQY

J gene: TRBJ1-1
V gene: TRBV5-1
CDR3 protein: ASSLGTGPNTEAF

J gene: TRBJ1-2
V gene: TRBV7-3
CDR3 protein: ASSLGDWDYGYT

J gene: TRBJ2-7
V gene: TRBV28
CDR3 protein: ASSQTSGSGYEQY

J gene: TRBJ2-7
V gene: TRBV4-3
CDR3 protein: ASSHKIRDGISYEQY

J gene: TRBJ1-4
V gene: TRBV7-9
CDR3 protein: ASSLGGTFATNEKLF

J gene: TRBJ2-1
V gene: TRBV7-2
CDR3 protein: ASSLRDRGNEQF

J gene: TRBJ2-1
V gene: TRBV4-1
CDR3 protein: ASSQDLRRVMF

J gene: TRBJ2-1
V gene: TRBV28
CDR3 protein: ASSAGSTLAGSGGQYNEQF

J gene: TRBJ2-3
V gene: TRBV7-3
CDR3 protein: ASSLNKAADTQY

J gene: TRBJ1-2
V gene: TRBV7-8
CDR3 protein: ASSTGNYGYT

J gene: TRBJ1-2
V gene: TRBV20-1
CDR3 protein: SATGSGYT

J gene: TRBJ1-2
V gene: TRBV28
CDR3 protein: ASSLTDWGYT

J gene: TRBJ2-1
V gene: TRBV5-1
CDR3 protein: ASSLPREGYNEQF

J gene: TRBJ1-1
V gene: TRBV18
CDR3 protein: ASSPPNSQGNTEAF

J gene: TRBJ2-5
V gene: TRBV2
CDR3 protein: AGWNPGKTQY

J gene: TRBJ1-3
V gene: TRBV7-3
CDR3 protein: ASSLIRLSGNTIY

J gene: TRBJ2-3
V gene: TRBV5-6
CDR3 protein: ASSFNGGLGLTDTQY

J gene: TRBJ2-1
V gene: TRBV28
CDR3 protein: ASSLMGAMIDEQF

J gene: TRBJ2-5
V gene: TRBV28
CDR3 protein: ASSLQLQETQY

J gene: TRBJ2-3
V gene: TRBV28
CDR3 protein: ASSFTVRTDTQY

J gene: TRBJ2-7
V gene: TRBV15
CDR3 protein: ATSRDVGASGTYEQY

J gene: TRBJ2-3
V gene: TRBV7-2
CDR3 protein: ASSILAGGPDTQY

J gene: TRBJ1-2
V gene: TRBV28
CDR3 protein: ASSLNGYGYT

J gene: TRBJ2-6
V gene: TRBV28
CDR3 protein: ASGAPWGAFASGANVLT

J gene: TRBJ2-5
V gene: TRBV30
CDR3 protein: AWETGGAETQY

J gene: TRBJ2-5
V gene: TRBV7-9
CDR3 protein: ASSLELAGRETQY

J gene: TRBJ2-7
V gene: TRBV7-9
CDR3 protein: ASSPRGGTSGLEQY

J gene: TRBJ2-1
V gene: TRBV29-1
CDR3 protein: SATGAGQDYNEQF

J gene: TRBJ1-5
V gene: TRBV30
CDR3 protein: AWRTSGGTYGPQH

J gene: TRBJ1-2
V gene: TRBV19
CDR3 protein: ASSVRAGVNYGYT